This T cell receptor beta chain originates from a study of T cell repertoires in aging, cancer and after chemotherapy. Turning to the study itself: Glioblastoma patients receiving temozolomide-based therapy gave paired samples before and after chemotherapy. Study-wide findings and caveats: Median generation probability rose over the chemotherapy interval in each cancer cohort, suggesting rebound thymic output. Immunological memory after chemotherapy cannot be judged from the repertoire data.

Germline CDR1 and CDR2: MNHEY and SMNVEV (reference sequence). Trimming took off 7 bases at V and 2 bases at J, with 21 bases between the two ends. The CDR3 length is 17 residues. Amplification of TCR beta used genomic DNA extracted from peripheral blood. TRB rearrangements spanning V, D and J were amplified using mixed TRB-A/B primers. TCRdb analysed the multiplex PCR reads with MiXCR anew, one entry per CDR3 protein. The sample holds roughly 2,500 distinct CDR3 sequences, around three fifths seen once. Notes on this clonotype: Its target is unknown.

Sequencing was performed on blood. This TCR was recovered from a human donor with a solid tumor. The chain is built from TRBV27 and TRBJ2-1, with TRBD2 as a possible D gene (6 bases). CDR3 protein: CASNLTRDCTTYNEQFF. CDR3 nucleotide sequence: TGTGCCAGCAACCTCACCCGGGACTGCACCACCTACAATGAGCAGTTCTTC.